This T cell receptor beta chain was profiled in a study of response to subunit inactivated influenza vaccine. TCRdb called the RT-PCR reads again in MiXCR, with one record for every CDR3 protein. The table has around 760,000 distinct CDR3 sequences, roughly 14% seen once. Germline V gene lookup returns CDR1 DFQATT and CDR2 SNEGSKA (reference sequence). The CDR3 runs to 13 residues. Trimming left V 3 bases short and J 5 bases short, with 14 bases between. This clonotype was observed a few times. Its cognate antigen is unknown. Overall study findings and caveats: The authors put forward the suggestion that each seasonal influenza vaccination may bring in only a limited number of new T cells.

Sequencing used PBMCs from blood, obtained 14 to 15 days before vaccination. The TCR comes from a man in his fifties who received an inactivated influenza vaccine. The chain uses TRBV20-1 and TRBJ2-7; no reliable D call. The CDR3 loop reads CSASRAPKDEQYF. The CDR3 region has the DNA TGCAGTGCTAGTCGGGCCCCAAAGGACGAGCAGTACTTC.